Listed here are 23 T cell receptor beta chains from one sample, sequenced in a study of Graves' ophthalmopathy and Graves' hyperthyroidism. The sequenced template was RNA, covering the TCR beta CDR3 region. HTBI-primed RT-PCR formed the first round, and a multiplex PCR formed the second. TCRdb processed the multiplex PCR reads anew with MiXCR; each CDR3 protein has one entry. The table has approximately 640,000 distinct CDR3 sequences, about 38% seen once. The sequencing sample was made of peripheral blood. The receptors originated from an adult man with Graves' ophthalmopathy.

The chain couples TRBV12-3 or TRBV12-4 to TRBJ1-5; 12 bases are shared with TRBD1. The CDR3 length is 18 residues. Unmatched junction bases numbered 9, after V lost 5 bases and J lost 1 base. CDR3 in amino acids: CASSAGTGGIVSNQPQHF. CDR3 sequence (DNA): TGTGCCAGCAGTGCCGGGACAGGGGGCATTGTGAGCAATCAGCCCCAGCATTTT.

This clonotype has at least ten counts. V usage is TRBV13 and J usage is TRBJ1-6; 7 positions agree with TRBD1. In germline, CDR1 is PRHDT, CDR2 FYEKMQ (reference sequence). Trimming at V came to 8 bases and at J to 13 bases, leaving 11 bases not matched to a gene. The CDR3 consists of 13 residues. CDR3 protein: CASGRTGLSPLHF. As DNA, the CDR3 is TGTGCCAGCGGTCGGACAGGCCTTTCGCCCCTCCACTTT.

The rearrangement links TRBV2 to TRBJ2-7, with D perhaps given as TRBD1 or TRBD2 (5 bases each). This CDR3 spans 14 amino acids. V was pared by 7 bases and J by 1 base, with 14 bases between. Germline assignment: CDR1 SNHLY and CDR2 FYNNEI. The CDR3 sequence is CASIHAGSSYEQYF. CDR3 DNA: TGTGCCAGCATACACGCAGGGAGTTCCTACGAGCAGTACTTC.

This clonotype has ten or more counts. CDR3 residues: CASSPPSGRAFGELFF. CDR3 nucleotide sequence: TGTGCCAGCAGCCCTCCTAGCGGGAGGGCCTTCGGGGAGCTGTTTTTT. The V gene is TRBV11-2, the J gene TRBJ2-2; TRBD2 agrees at 12 bases. V trimming: 5 bases; J trimming: 7 bases; junction bases outside the gene matches: 8. Per the germline V gene, CDR1 is SGHAT and CDR2 is FQNNGV. The CDR3 consists of 16 residues.

This clonotype was observed at least ten times. The V call is TRBV11-3, the J call TRBJ1-5; 7 bases are shared with TRBD1. Germline-derived CDR1 and CDR2 are SGHNT and YENEEA. V shed 0 bases and J 9 bases; nucleotides not matched to a gene: 5. There are 14 residues in the CDR3. The CDR3 DNA follows: TGTGCCAGCAGCTTAGAAGGGGGCGTGGGGCCCCAGCATTTT. It encodes CASSLEGGVGPQHF.

The chain couples TRBV6-1 to TRBJ1-2; D not resolved. Trimming took 3 bases from V and 8 from J, leaving 7 bases between them. This CDR3 spans 11 amino acids. CDR1 MNHNS and CDR2 SASEGT come from the germline V gene. CDR3 sequence: CASSELAGYTF. CDR3 nucleotides: TGTGCCAGCAGTGAGCTGGCGGGCTACACCTTC.

Concerning this clonotype itself: The junction and the germline gene differ at one end; a read error may be behind it. The chain is built from TRBV29-1 and TRBJ2-6; 9 bases align to TRBD2. CDR3 length: 13 amino acids. CDR1 and CDR2 from the germline V gene are SQVTM and ANQGSEA. This CDR3 is CSAGGGGVNTEAF. CDR3 nucleotides: TGCAGCGCTGGTGGCGGGGGGGTAAACACTGAAGCTTTC. Filled out from reference TRBV29-1 and TRBJ2-6, the complete variable domain reads SAVISQKPSRDICQRGTSLTIQCQVDSQVTMMFWYRQQPGQSLTLIATANQGSEATYESGFVIDKFPISRPNLTFSTLTVSNMSPEDSSIYLCSAGGGGVNTEAFGAGSRLTVL.

This clonotype has a count of ten or more. The rearrangement joins TRBV12-3 or TRBV12-4 to TRBJ1-5; D uncertain. The CDR3 totals 14 residues. V was pared by 3 bases and J by 7 bases, with 13 bases between. As DNA, the CDR3 is TGTGCCAGCAGTTTGCGGTCGGGCGGCCAGCCCCAGCATTTT. This codes for CASSLRSGGQPQHF.

This clonotype came up many times. The chain carries TRBV7-3 and TRBJ2-2; D call uncertain. The V end lost 10 bases, the J end lost 4 bases, and 16 bases lay between the germline ends. From germline, CDR1 is SGHTA and CDR2 FQGTGA. The CDR3 sequence is 14 residues long. CDR3 in amino acids: CATSDGYLTGELFF. The DNA for the CDR3 is TGTGCCACCTCAGACGGGTACCTCACCGGGGAGCTGTTTTTT.

The sample holds a few counts of this clonotype. J is TRBJ2-3 and V is TRBV9; 9 bases line up with TRBD1. Trimming cost V 5 bases and J 4 bases; bases outside gene matches: 8. The CDR3 covers 15 residues. Germline assignment: CDR1 SGDLS and CDR2 YYNGEE. The CDR3 sequence: CASSYGTGSADTQYF. The CDR3 DNA follows: TGTGCCAGCAGTTACGGGACAGGGAGTGCAGATACGCAGTATTTT. The full variable domain, with the rest looked up from reference TRBV9 and TRBJ2-3, is DSGVTQTPKHLITATGQRVTLRCSPRSGDLSVYWYQQSLDQGLQFLIQYYNGEERAKGNILERFSAQQFPDLHSELNLSSLELGDSALYFCASSYGTGSADTQYFGPGTRLTVL.

The chain employs TRBV12-3 or TRBV12-4 and TRBJ2-5; possibly TRBD1 for D (6 bases). CDR3 length: 14 amino acids. The germline V and J ends were trimmed by 4 bases and 6 bases, with 15 bases remaining between them. CDR3 DNA sequence: TGTGCCAGCAGTTCGGGCAGGGGCAATCAGACCCAGTACTTC. It is translated as CASSSGRGNQTQYF.

This chain connects TRBV10-3 to TRBJ1-6; D not resolved. The CDR3 loop spans 14 amino acids. Trimming left V 3 bases short and J 7 bases short, with 10 bases between. Per germline, CDR1 ENHRY and CDR2 SYGVKD. CDR3: CAISEWIDNSPLHF. For the CDR3, the DNA is TGTGCCATCAGTGAATGGATTGACAATTCACCCCTCCACTTT.

This clonotype was detected once. The V and J genes are TRBV7-3 and TRBJ2-5; perhaps TRBD2 as D (6 bases). The germline gives CDR1 SGHTA, CDR2 FQGTGA. The V gene lost 6 bases and the J gene lost 5 bases, with 10 bases spanning the gap. The CDR3 runs 12 residues. CDR3 coding DNA: TGTGCCAGCAGGCTAGCGATGGAGACCCAGTACTTC. The encoded protein is CASRLAMETQYF.

V is TRBV9 and J is TRBJ1-1, with D perhaps TRBD1 (5 bases). Germline assignment: CDR1 SGDLS and CDR2 YYNGEE. Trimming removed 2 bases at V and 6 bases at J, with 17 bases between. The CDR3 is 15 amino acids. The CDR3 DNA follows: TGTGCCAGCAGCGTCTCGGGAGAGAGAGGGGCTGAAGCTTTCTTT. Its protein is CASSVSGERGAEAFF.

This chain connects TRBV5-4 to TRBJ1-1; D is possibly TRBD1 (5 bases). The CDR3 has 15 residues. V was shortened by 0 bases and J by 7 bases, with 16 bases between the two germline ends. Per the germline V gene, CDR1 is SGHNT and CDR2 is YYREEE (reference sequence). The CDR3: CASSLEPAGVREAFF. CDR3 sequence (DNA): TGTGCCAGCAGCTTGGAACCGGCGGGGGTGCGTGAAGCTTTCTTT.

The rearrangement links TRBV18 to TRBJ2-7; D may be TRBD1 or TRBD2 (5 bases each). V dropped 8 bases and J dropped 5 bases, with 16 bases sitting between them. Germline V CDR1 and CDR2: KGHSH, LQKENI. The CDR3 totals 13 residues. The CDR3, as DNA: TGTGCCAGCACACTACCAGGGACCGACGAGCAGTACTTC. Protein: CASTLPGTDEQYF. The whole variable domain, remainder taken from reference TRBV18 and TRBJ2-7, is NAGVMQNPRHLVRRRGQEARLRCSPMKGHSHVYWYRQLPEEGLKFMVYLQKENIIDESGMPKERFSAEFPKEGPSILRIQQVVRGDSAAYFCASTLPGTDEQYFGPGTRLTVT.

The genes are TRBV5-6 and TRBJ1-2; TRBD1 agrees at 8 bases. This CDR3 has 13 amino acids. Germline assignment: CDR1 SGHDT and CDR2 YYEEEE. V was clipped by 5 bases and J by 5 bases; unmatched bases: 5. CDR3 bases: TGTGCCAGCAGTTGGGACAGGAGTTATGGCTACACCTTC. Translating gives CASSWDRSYGYTF.

Note on this clonotype: Since a much larger clone is just one base distant, this may be a read error. The chain links TRBV7-2 to TRBJ2-5; D might be TRBD1 (5 bases). Germline V gene sequence: CDR1 SGHTA, CDR2 FQGNSA. The CDR3 has 13 residues. In nucleotides, the CDR3 is TGTCCCAGCAGCTTAGGGGTGGCGGAGACCCAGTACTTC. Translation: CPSSLGVAETQYF.

This clonotype was recorded many times. The chain recombines TRBV20-1 with TRBJ2-5; 12 bases align to TRBD2. The CDR3 covers 17 residues. The V segment lost 4 bases and the J segment 6 bases; nucleotides outside the gene matches: 15. Per germline, CDR1 DFQATT and CDR2 SNEGSKA (reference sequence). CDR3 coding DNA: TGCAGTGCTAAGACCCTAGCGGGGGGGCCGTTGGTGCAGACCCAGTACTTC. This encodes CSAKTLAGGPLVQTQYF.

The J gene is TRBJ2-7, the V gene TRBV5-4; 8 bases agree with TRBD1. V was pared by 6 bases and J by 3 bases, with 17 bases of the junction left unmatched. This CDR3 comprises 17 residues. Germline V gives CDR1 SGHNT, CDR2 YYREEE (reference sequence). Here the CDR3 DNA reads TGTGCCAGCACCAGAGGCGCCGCGGGACAGGTGGTCTACGAGCAGTACTTC. It specifies CASTRGAAGQVVYEQYF.

For this clonotype: The conserved phenylalanine or tryptophan is not found at the CDR3 terminus, so this likely reflects a read error. The chain is built from TRBV9 and TRBJ2-7; 8 bases are shared with TRBD1. V was pared by 4 bases and J by 3 bases, with 9 bases of the junction left unmatched. This CDR3 has 15 residues. CDR1 is SGDLS and CDR2 is YYNGEE in the germline V gene. The CDR3 sequence: CASSLGQGGIYEQYC. The CDR3 nucleotides are TGTGCCAGCAGCCTAGGACAGGGAGGAATCTACGAGCAGTACTGC.

This chain connects TRBV20-1 to TRBJ2-7; D is possibly TRBD1 or TRBD2 (5 bases each). The V end was cut by 0 bases, the J end by 3 bases, with 6 bases between. The CDR3 contains 12 residues. The germline V gene encodes CDR1 DFQATT and CDR2 SNEGSKA (reference sequence). The CDR3 is CSAREGDYEQYF. Written as DNA, the CDR3 is TGCAGTGCTAGAGAGGGGGACTACGAGCAGTACTTC.

This clonotype was observed a handful of times. This chain joins TRBV12-5 and TRBJ2-5; D may be TRBD1 or TRBD2 (5 bases each). The V gene's germline CDR1 is LGHNT and CDR2 FRNRAP. Trimming removed 1 base at V and 5 bases at J, with 20 bases between. The CDR3 runs 17 residues. The CDR3: CASGLARQTSGGETQYF. In DNA, the CDR3 is TGTGCTAGTGGTTTGGCCAGACAGACAAGCGGTGGGGAGACCCAGTACTTC. The full variable domain, its missing parts supplied by reference TRBV12-5 and TRBJ2-5, is DARVTQTPRHKVTEMGQEVTMRCQPILGHNTVFWYRQTMMQGLELLAYFRNRAPLDDSGMPKDRFSAEMPDATLATLKIQPSEPRDSAVYFCASGLARQTSGGETQYFGPGTRLLVL.